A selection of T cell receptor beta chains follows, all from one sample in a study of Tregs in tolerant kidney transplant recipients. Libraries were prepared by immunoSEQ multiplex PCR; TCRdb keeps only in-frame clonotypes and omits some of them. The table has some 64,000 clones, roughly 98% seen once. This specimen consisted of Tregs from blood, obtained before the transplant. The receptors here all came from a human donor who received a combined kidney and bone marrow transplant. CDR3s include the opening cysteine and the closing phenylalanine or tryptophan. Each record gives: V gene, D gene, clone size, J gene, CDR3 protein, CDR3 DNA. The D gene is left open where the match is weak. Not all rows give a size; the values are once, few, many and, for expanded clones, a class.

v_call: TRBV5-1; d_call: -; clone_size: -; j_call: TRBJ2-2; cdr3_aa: CASSLVIGGELFF; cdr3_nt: TGCGCCAGCAGCTTGGTGATCGGCGGGGAGCTGTTTTTT
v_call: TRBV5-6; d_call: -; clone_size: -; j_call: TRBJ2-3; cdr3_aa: CASSYTGTTDTQYF; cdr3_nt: TGTGCCAGCAGCTACACAGGGACGACAGATACGCAGTATTTT
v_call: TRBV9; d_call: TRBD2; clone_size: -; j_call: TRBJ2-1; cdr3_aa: CASSVRIAGYNEQFF; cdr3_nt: TGTGCCAGCAGCGTTAGAATAGCGGGGTACAATGAGCAGTTCTTC
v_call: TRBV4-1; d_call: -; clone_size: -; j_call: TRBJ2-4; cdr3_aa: CASSHRHVSGWSTAKNIQYF; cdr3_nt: TGCGCCAGCAGCCACCGGCATGTCAGCGGCTGGTCCACAGCCAAAAACATTCAGTACTTC
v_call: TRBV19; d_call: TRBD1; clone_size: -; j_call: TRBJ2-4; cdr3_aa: CASSLTGAIAKNIQYF; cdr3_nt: TGTGCCAGTAGTCTGACAGGGGCCATAGCCAAAAACATTCAGTACTTC
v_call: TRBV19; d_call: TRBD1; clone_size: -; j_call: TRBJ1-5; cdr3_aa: CASSLGTGKYSNQPQHF; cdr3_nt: TGTGCCAGTAGTCTGGGGACAGGGAAGTATAGCAATCAGCCCCAGCATTTT
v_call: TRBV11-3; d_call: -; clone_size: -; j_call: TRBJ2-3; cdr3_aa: CASSLGLKADTQYF; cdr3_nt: TGTGCCAGCAGCTTAGGACTAAAGGCAGATACGCAGTATTTT
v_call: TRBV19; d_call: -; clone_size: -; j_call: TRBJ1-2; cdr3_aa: CASRFTGSTVYGYTF; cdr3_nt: TGTGCCAGTAGATTCACAGGGTCTACTGTCTATGGCTACACCTTC
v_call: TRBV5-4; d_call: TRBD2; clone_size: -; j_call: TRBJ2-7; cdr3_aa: CASSLGLAGTYEQYF; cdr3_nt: TGTGCCAGCAGCTTGGGACTAGCGGGGACCTACGAGCAGTACTTC
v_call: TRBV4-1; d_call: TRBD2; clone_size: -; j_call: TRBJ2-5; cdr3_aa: CASSQWRGATGETQYF; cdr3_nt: TGCGCCAGCAGCCAATGGCGGGGGGCCACGGGGGAGACCCAGTACTTC
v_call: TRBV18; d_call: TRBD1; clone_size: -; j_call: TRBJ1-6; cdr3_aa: CASSPTGGNSPLHF; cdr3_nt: TGTGCCAGCTCACCGACAGGGGGCAATTCACCCCTCCACTTT
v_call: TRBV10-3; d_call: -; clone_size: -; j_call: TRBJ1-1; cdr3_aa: CAIRNMNTEAFF; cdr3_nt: TGTGCCATCAGAAACATGAACACTGAAGCTTTCTTT
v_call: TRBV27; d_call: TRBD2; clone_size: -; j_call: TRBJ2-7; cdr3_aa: CASSSRTRTLEQYF; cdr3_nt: TGTGCCAGCAGTTCCCGGACTAGGACCCTGGAGCAGTACTTC
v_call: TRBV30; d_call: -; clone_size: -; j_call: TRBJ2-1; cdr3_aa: CAWSVLAYSYNEQFF; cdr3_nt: TGTGCCTGGAGTGTTCTAGCGTACTCCTACAATGAGCAGTTCTTC
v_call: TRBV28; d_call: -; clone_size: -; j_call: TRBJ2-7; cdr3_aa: CASSLRGGQYF; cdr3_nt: TGTGCCAGCAGTTTAAGGGGGGGCCAGTACTTC
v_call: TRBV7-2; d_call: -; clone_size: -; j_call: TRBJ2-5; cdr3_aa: CASSLARGRQETQYF; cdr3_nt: TGTGCCAGCAGCTTAGCGCGGGGGCGGCAAGAGACCCAGTACTTC
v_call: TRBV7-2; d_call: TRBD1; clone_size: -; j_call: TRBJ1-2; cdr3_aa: CASRTRTGEARYGYTF; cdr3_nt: TGTGCCAGCAGAACCAGGACAGGGGAAGCCCGCTATGGCTACACCTTC
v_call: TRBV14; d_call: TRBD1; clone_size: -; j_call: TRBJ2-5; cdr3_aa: CASSQGTGGWETQYF; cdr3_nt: TGTGCCAGCAGCCAAGGGACAGGGGGTTGGGAGACCCAGTACTTC
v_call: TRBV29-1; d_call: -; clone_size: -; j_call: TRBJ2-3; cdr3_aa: CSVEDREGTSTDTQYF; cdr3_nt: TGCAGCGTTGAAGATCGAGAAGGGACTAGCACAGATACGCAGTATTTT
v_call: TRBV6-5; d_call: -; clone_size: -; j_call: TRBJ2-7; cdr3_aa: CASSLGQAGPYEQYF; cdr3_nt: TGTGCCAGCAGCCTCGGACAGGCGGGGCCCTACGAGCAGTACTTC
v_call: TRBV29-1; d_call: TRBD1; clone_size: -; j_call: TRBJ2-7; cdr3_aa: CSVAGIRGLKSYEQYF; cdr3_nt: TGCAGCGTTGCGGGAATCAGGGGGCTGAAATCCTACGAGCAGTACTTC
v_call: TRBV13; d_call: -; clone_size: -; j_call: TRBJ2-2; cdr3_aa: CASSSYTGELFF; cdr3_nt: TGTGCCAGCAGCTCCTACACCGGGGAGCTGTTTTTT
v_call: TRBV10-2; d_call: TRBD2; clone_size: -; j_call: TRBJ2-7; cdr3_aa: CASTRSGGRSYEQYF; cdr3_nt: TGCGCCAGCACCCGGAGCGGGGGACGCTCCTACGAGCAGTACTTC
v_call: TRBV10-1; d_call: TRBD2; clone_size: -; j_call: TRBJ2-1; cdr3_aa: CASRKDPGRPLYNEQFF; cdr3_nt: TGCGCCAGCAGAAAGGACCCCGGGAGGCCCCTCTACAATGAGCAGTTCTTC
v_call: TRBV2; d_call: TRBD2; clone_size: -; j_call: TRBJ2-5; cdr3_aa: CASPKTSGIQETQYF; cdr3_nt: TGTGCCAGCCCGAAGACTAGCGGAATACAAGAGACCCAGTACTTC
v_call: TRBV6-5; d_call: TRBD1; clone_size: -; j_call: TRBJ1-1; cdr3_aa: CASSKTGGETEAFF; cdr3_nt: TGTGCCAGCAGTAAGACAGGGGGCGAAACTGAAGCTTTCTTT
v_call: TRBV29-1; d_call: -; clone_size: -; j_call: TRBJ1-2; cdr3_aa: CSVGLGRSNYGYTF; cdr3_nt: TGCAGCGTTGGTCTTGGGAGATCAAACTATGGCTACACCTTC
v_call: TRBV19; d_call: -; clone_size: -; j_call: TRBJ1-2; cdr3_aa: CASSIRGDGYGYTF; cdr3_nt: TGTGCCAGTAGTATTCGGGGGGACGGCTATGGCTACACCTTC
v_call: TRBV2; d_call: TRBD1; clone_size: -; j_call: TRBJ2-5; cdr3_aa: CASSDVILRTGLTETQYF; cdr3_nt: TGTGCCAGCAGTGATGTAATTCTTCGGACAGGGTTAACAGAGACCCAGTACTTC
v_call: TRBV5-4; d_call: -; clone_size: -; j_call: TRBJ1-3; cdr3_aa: CASSLMVDNSGNTIYF; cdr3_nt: TGTGCCAGCAGCTTAATGGTGGACAACTCTGGAAACACCATATATTTT
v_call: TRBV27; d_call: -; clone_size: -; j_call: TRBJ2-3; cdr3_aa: CASSPWATWDTQYF; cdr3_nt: TGTGCCAGCAGTCCGTGGGCTACCTGGGATACGCAGTATTTT
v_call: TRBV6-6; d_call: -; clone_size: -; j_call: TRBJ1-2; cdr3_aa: CASSYKILGYTF; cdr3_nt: TGTGCCAGCAGTTATAAAATTTTGGGCTACACCTTC
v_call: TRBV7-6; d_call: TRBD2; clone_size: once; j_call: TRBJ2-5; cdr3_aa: CASSLVLAGQETQYF; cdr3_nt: TGTGCCAGCAGCTTAGTTCTAGCGGGGCAAGAGACCCAGTACTTC
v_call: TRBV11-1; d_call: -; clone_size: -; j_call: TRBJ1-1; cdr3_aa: CASSQQRRGATEAFF; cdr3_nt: TGTGCCAGCAGCCAACAGCGGAGGGGCGCCACTGAAGCTTTCTTT
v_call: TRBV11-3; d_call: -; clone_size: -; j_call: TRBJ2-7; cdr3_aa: CASSSLEFPYEQYF; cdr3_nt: TGTGCCAGCAGCTCCCTAGAATTCCCCTACGAGCAGTACTTC
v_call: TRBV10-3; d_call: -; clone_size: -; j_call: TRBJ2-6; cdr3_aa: CAISSANSGANVLTF; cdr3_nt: TGTGCCATCAGTAGCGCCAACTCTGGGGCCAACGTCCTGACTTTC
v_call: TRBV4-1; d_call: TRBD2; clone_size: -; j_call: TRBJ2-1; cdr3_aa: CASSPSAILAGVVTYNEQFF; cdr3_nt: TGCGCCAGCAGCCCGTCGGCGATACTAGCGGGGGTGGTCACCTACAATGAGCAGTTCTTC
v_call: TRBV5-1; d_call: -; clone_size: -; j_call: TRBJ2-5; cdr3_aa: CASSGGGETQYF; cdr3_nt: TGCGCCAGCAGCGGGGGCGGGGAGACCCAGTACTTC
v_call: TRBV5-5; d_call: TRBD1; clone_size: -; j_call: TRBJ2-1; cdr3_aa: CASSLRTGKDEQFF; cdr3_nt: TGTGCCAGCAGCTTACGGACAGGGAAAGATGAGCAGTTCTTC
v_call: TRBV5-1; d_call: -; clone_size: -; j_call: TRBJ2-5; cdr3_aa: CASGGIHGTEETQYF; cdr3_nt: TGCGCCAGTGGAGGGATACACGGGACAGAAGAGACCCAGTACTTC
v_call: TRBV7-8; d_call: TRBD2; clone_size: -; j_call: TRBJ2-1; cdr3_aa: CASSGTSGVSYNEQFF; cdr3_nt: TGTGCCAGCAGCGGGACTAGCGGGGTCTCCTACAATGAGCAGTTCTTC
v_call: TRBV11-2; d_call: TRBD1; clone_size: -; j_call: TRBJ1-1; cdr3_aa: CASSTRTGSNTEAFF; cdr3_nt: TGTGCCAGCAGCACGAGGACAGGGTCGAACACTGAAGCTTTCTTT
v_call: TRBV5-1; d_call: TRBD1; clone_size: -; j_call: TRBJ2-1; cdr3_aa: CASSFSIRTGGLDEQFF; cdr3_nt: TGCGCCAGCAGCTTTTCCATAAGGACAGGGGGTTTGGATGAGCAGTTCTTC
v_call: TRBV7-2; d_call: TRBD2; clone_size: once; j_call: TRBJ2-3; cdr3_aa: CASSQGLAGVGTQYF; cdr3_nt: TGTGCCAGCAGCCAGGGACTAGCGGGAGTAGGTACGCAGTATTTT
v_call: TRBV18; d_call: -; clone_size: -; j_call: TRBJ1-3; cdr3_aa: CASSPLEGRISGNTIYF; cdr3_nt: TGTGCCAGCTCACCGCTGGAAGGGAGGATCTCTGGAAACACCATATATTTT
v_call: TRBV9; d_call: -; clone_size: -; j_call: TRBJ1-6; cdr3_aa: CASSVDLSFYNSPLHF; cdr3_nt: TGTGCCAGCAGCGTAGATCTGTCCTTCTATAATTCACCCCTCCACTTT
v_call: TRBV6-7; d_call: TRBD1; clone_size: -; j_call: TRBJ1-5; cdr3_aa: CASSYSNSGQGQGNQPQHF; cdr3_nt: TGTGCCAGCAGTTACTCGAATTCGGGACAGGGACAGGGTAATCAGCCCCAGCATTTT
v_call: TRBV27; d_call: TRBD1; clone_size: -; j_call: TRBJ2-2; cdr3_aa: CASSLTGFTGELFF; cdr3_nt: TGTGCCAGCAGTCTGACAGGGTTTACCGGGGAGCTGTTTTTT
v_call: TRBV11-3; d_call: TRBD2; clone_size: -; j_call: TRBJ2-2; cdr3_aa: CASSNPRGGGTGELFF; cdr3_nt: TGTGCCAGCAGCAACCCCCGGGGCGGGGGTACCGGGGAGCTGTTTTTT
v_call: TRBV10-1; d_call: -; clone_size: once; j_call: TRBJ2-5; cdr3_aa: CASRASGGILRETQYF; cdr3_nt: TGCGCCAGCAGGGCGTCAGGGGGGATCCTTAGGGAGACCCAGTACTTC
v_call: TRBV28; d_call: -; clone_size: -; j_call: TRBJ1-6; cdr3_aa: CATHRDTNSPLHF; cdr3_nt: TGTGCCACCCACCGGGACACAAATTCACCCCTCCACTTT
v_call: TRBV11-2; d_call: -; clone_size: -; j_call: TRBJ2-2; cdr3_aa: CASSLGPNTGELFF; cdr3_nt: TGTGCCAGCAGCCTTGGGCCGAACACCGGGGAGCTGTTTTTT
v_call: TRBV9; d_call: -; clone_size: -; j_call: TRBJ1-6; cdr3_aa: CASSDQSNTGSYNSPLHF; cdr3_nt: TGTGCCAGCAGCGATCAAAGCAACACAGGGTCCTATAATTCACCCCTCCACTTT
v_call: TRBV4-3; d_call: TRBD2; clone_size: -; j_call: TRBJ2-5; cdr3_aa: CASSQDLASGGQETQYF; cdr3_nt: TGCGCCAGCAGCCAAGATCTGGCTAGCGGGGGCCAAGAGACCCAGTACTTC
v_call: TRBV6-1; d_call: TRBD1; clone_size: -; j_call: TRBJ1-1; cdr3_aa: CASSAQGARDTEAFF; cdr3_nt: TGTGCCAGCAGTGCCCAGGGGGCCAGGGACACTGAAGCTTTCTTT